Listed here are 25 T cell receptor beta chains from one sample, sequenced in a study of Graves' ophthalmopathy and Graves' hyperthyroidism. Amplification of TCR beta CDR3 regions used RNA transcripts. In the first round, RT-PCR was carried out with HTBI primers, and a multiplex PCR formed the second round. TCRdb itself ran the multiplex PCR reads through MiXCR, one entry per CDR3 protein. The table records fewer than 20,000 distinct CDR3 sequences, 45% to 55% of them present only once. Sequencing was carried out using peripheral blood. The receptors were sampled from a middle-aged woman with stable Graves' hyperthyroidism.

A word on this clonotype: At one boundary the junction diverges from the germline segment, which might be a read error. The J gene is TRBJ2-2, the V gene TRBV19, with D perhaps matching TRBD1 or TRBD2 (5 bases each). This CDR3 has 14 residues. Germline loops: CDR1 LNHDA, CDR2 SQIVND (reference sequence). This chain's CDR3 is CASTGRTNTGELLF. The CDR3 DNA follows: TGTGCCAGTACGGGACGGACGAACACCGGGGAGCTGCTTTTT.

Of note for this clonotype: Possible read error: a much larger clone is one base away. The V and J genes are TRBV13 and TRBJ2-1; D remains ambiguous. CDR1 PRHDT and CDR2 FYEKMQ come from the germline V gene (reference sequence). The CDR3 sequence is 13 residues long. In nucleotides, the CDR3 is TGTGCCAGCAGCTTAGGCCTTGCCCATGAGCGGTTCTTC. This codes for CASSLGLAHERFF.

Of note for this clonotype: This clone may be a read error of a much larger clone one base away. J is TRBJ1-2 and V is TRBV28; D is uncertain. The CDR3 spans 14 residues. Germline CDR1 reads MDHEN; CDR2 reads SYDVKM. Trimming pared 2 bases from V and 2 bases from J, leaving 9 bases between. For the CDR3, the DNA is TGTGCCAGCAGTTTAGTGCAGTTGAACTATGGCTACACCTTC. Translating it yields CASSLVQLNYGYTF.

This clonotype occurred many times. Here the CDR3 reads CASSPREPWESSYNSPLHF. The DNA for the CDR3 is TGTGCCAGCAGCCCCAGAGAGCCGTGGGAGAGCTCCTATAATTCACCCCTCCACTTT. V usage is TRBV7-2 and J usage is TRBJ1-6; D remains unclear. The CDR3 runs to 19 residues. The germline CDR1 and CDR2 sequences are SGHTA and FQGNSA. V was clipped by 5 bases and J by 0 bases, with 20 bases between them.

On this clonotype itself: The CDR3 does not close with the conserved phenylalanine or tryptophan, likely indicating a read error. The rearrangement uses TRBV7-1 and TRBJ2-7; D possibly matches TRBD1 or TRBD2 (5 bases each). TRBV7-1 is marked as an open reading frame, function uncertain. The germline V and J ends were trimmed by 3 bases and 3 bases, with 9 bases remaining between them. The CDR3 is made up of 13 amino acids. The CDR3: CASSSTGLYEQYL. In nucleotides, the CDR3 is TGTGCCAGCAGCTCCACAGGACTCTACGAGCAGTACCTC.

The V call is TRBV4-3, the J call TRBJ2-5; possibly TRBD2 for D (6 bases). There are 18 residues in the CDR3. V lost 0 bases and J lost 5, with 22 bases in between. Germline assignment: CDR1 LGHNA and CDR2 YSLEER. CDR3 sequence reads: CASSQDWEVALPGETQYF. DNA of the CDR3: TGCGCCAGCAGCCAAGATTGGGAGGTAGCGTTGCCAGGGGAGACCCAGTACTTC.

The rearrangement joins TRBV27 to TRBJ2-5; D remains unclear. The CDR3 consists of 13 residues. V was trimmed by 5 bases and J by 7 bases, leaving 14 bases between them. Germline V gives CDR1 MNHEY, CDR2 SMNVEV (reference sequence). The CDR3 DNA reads TGTGCCAGCAGTCCGGTGCAGAAAGGGACCCAGTACTTC. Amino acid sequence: CASSPVQKGTQYF.

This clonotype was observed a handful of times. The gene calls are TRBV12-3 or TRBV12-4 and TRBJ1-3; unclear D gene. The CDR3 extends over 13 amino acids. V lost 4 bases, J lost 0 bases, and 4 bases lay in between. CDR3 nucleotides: TGTGCCAGCAGTTCCACCTCTGGAAACACCATATATTTT. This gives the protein CASSSTSGNTIYF.

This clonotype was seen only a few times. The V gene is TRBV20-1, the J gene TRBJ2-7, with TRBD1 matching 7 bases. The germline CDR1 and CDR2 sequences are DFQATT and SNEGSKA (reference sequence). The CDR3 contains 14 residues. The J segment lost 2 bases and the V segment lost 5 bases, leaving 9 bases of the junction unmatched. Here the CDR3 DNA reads TGCAGTGCTCGGCTGCAGGGGGTTACCTACGAGCAGTACTTC. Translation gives CSARLQGVTYEQYF.

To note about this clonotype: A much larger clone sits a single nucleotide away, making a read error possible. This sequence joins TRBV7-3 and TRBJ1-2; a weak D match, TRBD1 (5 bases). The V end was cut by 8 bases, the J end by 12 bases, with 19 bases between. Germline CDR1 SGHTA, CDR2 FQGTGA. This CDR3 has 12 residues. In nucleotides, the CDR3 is TGTGCCAGCGGCTCGGACACGGGAGGCCACACCTTC. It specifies CASGSDTGGHTF.

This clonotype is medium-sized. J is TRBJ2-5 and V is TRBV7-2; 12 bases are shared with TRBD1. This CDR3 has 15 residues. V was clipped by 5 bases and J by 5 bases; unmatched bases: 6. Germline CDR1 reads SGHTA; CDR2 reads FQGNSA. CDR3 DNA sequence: TGTGCCAGCAGCGCGGGGACAGGGGGCATGGAGACCCAGTACTTC. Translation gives CASSAGTGGMETQYF.

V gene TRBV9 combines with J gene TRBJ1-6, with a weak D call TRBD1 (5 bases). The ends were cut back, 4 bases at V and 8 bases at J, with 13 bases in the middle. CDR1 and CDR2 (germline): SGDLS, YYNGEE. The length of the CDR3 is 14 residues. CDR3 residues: CASSPGLAHSPLHF. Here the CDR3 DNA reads TGTGCCAGCAGCCCGGGACTGGCACATTCACCCCTCCACTTT.

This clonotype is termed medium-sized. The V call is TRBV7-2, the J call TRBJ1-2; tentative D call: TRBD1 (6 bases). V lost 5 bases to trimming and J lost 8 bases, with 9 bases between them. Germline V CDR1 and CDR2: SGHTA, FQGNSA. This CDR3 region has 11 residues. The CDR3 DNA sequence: TGTGCCAGCAGCCCCGGACAGGGCTACACCTTC. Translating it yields CASSPGQGYTF. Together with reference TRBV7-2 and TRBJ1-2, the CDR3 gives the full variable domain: GAGVSQSPSNKVTEKGKDVELRCDPISGHTALYWYRQSLGQGLEFLIYFQGNSAPDKSGLPSDRFSAERTGGSVSTLTIQRTQQEDSAVYLCASSPGQGYTFGSGTRLTVV.

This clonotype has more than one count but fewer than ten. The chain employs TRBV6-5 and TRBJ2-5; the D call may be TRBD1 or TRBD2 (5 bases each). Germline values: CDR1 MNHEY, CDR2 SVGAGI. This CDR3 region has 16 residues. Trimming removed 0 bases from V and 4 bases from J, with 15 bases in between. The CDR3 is CASSYSGIRGGETQYF. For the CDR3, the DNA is TGTGCCAGCAGTTACTCGGGGATTCGGGGCGGAGAGACCCAGTACTTC.

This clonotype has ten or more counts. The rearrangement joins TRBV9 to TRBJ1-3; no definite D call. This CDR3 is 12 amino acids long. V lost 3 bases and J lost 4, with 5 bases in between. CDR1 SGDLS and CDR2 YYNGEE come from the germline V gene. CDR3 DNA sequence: TGTGCCAGCAGCGGGGTAGGAAACACCATATATTTT. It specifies CASSGVGNTIYF.

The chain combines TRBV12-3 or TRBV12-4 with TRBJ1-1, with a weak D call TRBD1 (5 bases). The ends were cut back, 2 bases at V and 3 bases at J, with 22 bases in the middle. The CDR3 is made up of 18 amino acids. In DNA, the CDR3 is TGTGCCAGCAGTTTACCTTTACTCGGGGCCAAGCAGGACACTGAAGCTTTCTTT. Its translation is CASSLPLLGAKQDTEAFF.

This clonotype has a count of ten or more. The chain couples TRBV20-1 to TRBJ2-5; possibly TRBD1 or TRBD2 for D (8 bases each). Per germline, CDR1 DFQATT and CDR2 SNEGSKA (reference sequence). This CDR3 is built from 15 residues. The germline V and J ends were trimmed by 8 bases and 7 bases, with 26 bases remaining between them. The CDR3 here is CSPGASGPGGGTQYF. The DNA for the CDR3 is TGCAGTCCGGGGGCTAGCGGGCCAGGGGGCGGGACCCAGTACTTC.

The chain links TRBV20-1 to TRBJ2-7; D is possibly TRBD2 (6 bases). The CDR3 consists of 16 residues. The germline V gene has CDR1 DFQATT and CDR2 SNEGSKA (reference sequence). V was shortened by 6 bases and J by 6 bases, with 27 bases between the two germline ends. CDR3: CSAVSERLGTGGEQYF. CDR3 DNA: TGCAGTGCGGTGAGCGAGCGGCTAGGAACCGGGGGCGAGCAGTACTTC.

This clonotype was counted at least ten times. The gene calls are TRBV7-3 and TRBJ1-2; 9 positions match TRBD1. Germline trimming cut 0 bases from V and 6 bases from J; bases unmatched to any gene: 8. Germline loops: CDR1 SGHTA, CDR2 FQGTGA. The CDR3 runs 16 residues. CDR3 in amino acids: CASSLTGDRVGDGYTF. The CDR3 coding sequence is TGTGCCAGCAGCTTAACGGGGGACAGGGTAGGCGATGGCTACACCTTC. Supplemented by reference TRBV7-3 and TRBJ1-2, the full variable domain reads GAGVSQTPSNKVTEKGKYVELRCDPISGHTALYWYRQSLGQGPEFLIYFQGTGAADDSGLPNDRFFAVRPEGSVSTLKIQRTERGDSAVYLCASSLTGDRVGDGYTFGSGTRLTVV.

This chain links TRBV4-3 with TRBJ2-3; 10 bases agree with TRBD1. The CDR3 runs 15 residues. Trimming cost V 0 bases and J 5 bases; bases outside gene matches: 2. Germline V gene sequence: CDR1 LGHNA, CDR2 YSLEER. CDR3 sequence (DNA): TGCGCCAGCAGCCAAGATGGGGACAGGGGAGATACGCAGTATTTT. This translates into CASSQDGDRGDTQYF.

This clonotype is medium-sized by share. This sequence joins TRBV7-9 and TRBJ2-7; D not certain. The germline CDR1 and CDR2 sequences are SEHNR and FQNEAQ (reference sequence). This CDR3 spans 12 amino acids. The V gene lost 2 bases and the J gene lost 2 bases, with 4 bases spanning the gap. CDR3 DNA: TGTGCCAGCAGCTTAAGAACCTACGAGCAGTACTTC. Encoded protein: CASSLRTYEQYF.

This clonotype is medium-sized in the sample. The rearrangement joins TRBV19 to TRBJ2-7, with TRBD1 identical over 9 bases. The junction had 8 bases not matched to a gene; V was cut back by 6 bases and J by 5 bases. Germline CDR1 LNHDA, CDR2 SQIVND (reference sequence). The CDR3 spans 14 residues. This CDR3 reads CASSEGQGLDEQYF. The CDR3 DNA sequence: TGTGCCAGTAGCGAAGGACAGGGGTTGGACGAGCAGTACTTC.

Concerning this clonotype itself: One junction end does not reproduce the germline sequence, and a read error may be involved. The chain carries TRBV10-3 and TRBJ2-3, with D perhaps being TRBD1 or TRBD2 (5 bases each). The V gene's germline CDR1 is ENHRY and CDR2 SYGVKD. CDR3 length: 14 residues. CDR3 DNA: TGTGCCATCAGTGAGGACAGCGGCACAGATACGCAGTACTTT. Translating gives CAISEDSGTDTQYF.

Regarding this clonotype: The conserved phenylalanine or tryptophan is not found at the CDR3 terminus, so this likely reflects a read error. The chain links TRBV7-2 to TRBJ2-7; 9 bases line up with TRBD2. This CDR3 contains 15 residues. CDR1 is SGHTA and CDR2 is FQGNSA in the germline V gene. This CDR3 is CASSLALAGPYEQYL. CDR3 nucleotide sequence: TGTGCCAGCAGCTTAGCCCTAGCGGGGCCCTATGAGCAGTACCTC.

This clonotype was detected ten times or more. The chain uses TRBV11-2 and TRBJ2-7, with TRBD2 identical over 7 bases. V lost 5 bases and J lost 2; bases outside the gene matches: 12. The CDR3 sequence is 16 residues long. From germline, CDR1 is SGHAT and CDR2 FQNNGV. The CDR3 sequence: CASSLSRLALPYEQYF. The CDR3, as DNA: TGTGCCAGCAGCCTCTCCCGACTAGCACTACCCTACGAGCAGTACTTC.